Only a few counts were recorded for the clone carrying this T cell receptor beta chain. This entry belongs to a study of T cells after yellow fever vaccination. TCRdb re-derived calls from the 5' RACE reads in MiXCR, one entry per CDR3 protein. The top ten hold about 3.3% of the sample, which has about 320,000 distinct CDR3 sequences, about 11% seen once. Trimming removed 4 bases from V and 7 bases from J; junction bases left unmatched: 8. This CDR3 region has 14 residues. CDR1 and CDR2 (germline): PRHDT, FYEKMQ (reference sequence). The source of this sequence is a man aged 18-30 years who received the YFV17D yellow fever vaccine. Here the sequenced sample was CD4+ T cells sorted from PBMCs, taken 45 days after the yellow fever booster vaccination. The V call is TRBV13, the J call TRBJ1-2; 8 bases are shared with TRBD1. CDR3 sequence reads: CASSSAGGAFGYTF. Here the CDR3 DNA reads TGTGCCAGCAGCTCAGCAGGGGGCGCGTTTGGCTACACCTTC.